Below are 30 T cell receptor beta chains sequenced from a single sample in a study of OX40 agonist ivuxolimab in advanced cancers. Sequencing was performed with immunoSEQ multiplex PCR; in TCRdb, only in-frame clones are kept and a portion is missing. The sample consists of about 22,000 clones, around four fifths of them appearing once. The sequenced sample was CD4+ or CD8+ T cells sorted from blood, obtained in a trial of the OX40 agonist ivuxolimab. All receptors derive from an adult with an advanced solid tumor such as melanoma, head and neck, liver or kidney cancer.

The chain employs TRBV2 and TRBJ2-1, with 7 bases fitting TRBD1. Germline lookup yields CDR1 SNHLY and CDR2 FYNNEI. V was pared by 4 bases and J by 1 base, with 4 bases of the junction left unmatched. This CDR3 has 15 residues. The CDR3 reads CASSADRASYNEQFF. DNA for the CDR3: TGTGCCAGCAGTGCAGACAGGGCTTCCTACAATGAGCAGTTCTTC. The whole variable domain, remainder taken from reference TRBV2 and TRBJ2-1, is EPEVTQTPSHQVTQMGQEVILRCVPISNHLYFYWYRQILGQKVEFLVSFYNNEISEKSEIFDDQFSVERPDGSNFTLKIRSTKLEDSAMYFCASSADRASYNEQFFGPGTRLTVL.

This clone was counted a single time. The gene calls are TRBV5-1 and TRBJ2-5; a weak D match, TRBD1 (6 bases). The length of the CDR3 is 14 residues. The germline V and J ends were trimmed by 5 bases and 0 bases, with 11 bases remaining between them. Germline lookup yields CDR1 SGHRS and CDR2 YFSETQ. In nucleotides, the CDR3 is TGCGCCAGCAGGCCTCAGGGGAACCAAGAGACCCAGTACTTC. It encodes CASRPQGNQETQYF.

This clone was detected only once. This chain links TRBV6-5 with TRBJ2-7; D may be TRBD2 (6 bases). The CDR3 sequence is 15 residues long. CDR1 and CDR2 from the germline V gene are MNHEY and SVGAGI. The ends were cut back, 7 bases at V and 0 bases at J, with 16 bases in the middle. The DNA of the CDR3 is TGTGCCAGCAACCCCCTTGGAGGGAGCTCCTACGAGCAGTACTTC. The encoded protein is CASNPLGGSSYEQYF.

The chain has TRBV28 and TRBJ1-1; 10 positions agree with TRBD1. CDR1 is MDHEN and CDR2 is SYDVKM in the germline V gene. The CDR3 has 15 residues. V was clipped by 3 bases and J by 8 bases; unmatched bases: 9. The DNA of the CDR3 is TGTGCCAGCAGTTTTGGGGACAGGGGTGTAGCCGAAGCTTTCTTT. Translated, it gives CASSFGDRGVAEAFF. The entire variable domain, with the rest obtained from reference TRBV28 and TRBJ1-1, is as follows: DVKVTQSSRYLVKRTGEKVFLECVQDMDHENMFWYRQDPGLGLRLIYFSYDVKMKEKGDIPEGYSVSREKKERFSLILESASTNQTSMYLCASSFGDRGVAEAFFGQGTRLTVV.

This clone was counted between two and nine times. The rearrangement uses TRBV27 and TRBJ2-1, with D unclear. Trimming stripped 5 bases from V and 13 bases from J, with 12 bases between. Germline V CDR1 and CDR2: MNHEY, SMNVEV (reference sequence). There are 11 residues in the CDR3. The CDR3 DNA sequence: TGTGCCAGCAGTCCCCAGAAAGTTCAGTTCTTC. The encoded protein is CASSPQKVQFF.

This sequence joins TRBV4-1 and TRBJ1-3, with D unclear. Germline values: CDR1 MGHRA, CDR2 YSYEKL. This CDR3 is 15 amino acids long. V was trimmed by 0 bases and J by 2 bases, leaving 8 bases between them. The CDR3 DNA sequence: TGCGCCAGCAGCCAAGACGTCACTGCTGGAAACACCATATATTTT. This encodes CASSQDVTAGNTIYF.

The table lists this clone with a count of one. V gene TRBV27 combines with J gene TRBJ2-2, with 7 bases lining up with TRBD1. This CDR3 contains 18 residues. Germline V gene sequence: CDR1 MNHEY, CDR2 SMNVEV (reference sequence). V trimming: 5 bases; J trimming: 3 bases; junction bases outside the gene matches: 15. The CDR3 reads CASSPGWTGTDYTGELFF. The CDR3 DNA sequence: TGTGCCAGCAGTCCCGGGTGGACCGGGACAGATTACACCGGGGAGCTGTTTTTT.

V gene TRBV10-2 combines with J gene TRBJ2-5; TRBD2 is a possible D gene (6 bases). CDR1 WSHSY and CDR2 SAAADI come from the germline V gene. The CDR3 runs 16 residues. Trimming removed 2 bases from V and 0 bases from J, with 13 bases in between. CDR3 coding DNA: TGCGCCAGCAGTGAGGGGGGACTCTCGTACCAAGAGACCCAGTACTTC. Translated, it gives CASSEGGLSYQETQYF.

The genes are TRBV10-3 and TRBJ2-7; 9 nucleotides agree with TRBD1. Germline trimming cut 7 bases from V and 2 bases from J; bases unmatched to any gene: 6. The germline V gene encodes CDR1 ENHRY and CDR2 SYGVKD. This CDR3 region has 14 residues. This CDR3 reads CAITRTGVPYEQYF. The CDR3 DNA sequence: TGTGCCATCACTAGGACAGGGGTCCCCTACGAGCAGTACTTC.

This rearrangement joins TRBV27 to TRBJ2-1; D may match TRBD1 or TRBD2 (5 bases each). Deletions cut 2 bases from V and 6 bases from J, with 11 bases between. Germline V gene lookup returns CDR1 MNHEY and CDR2 SMNVEV (reference sequence). The CDR3 has 14 residues. The CDR3 DNA follows: TGTGCCAGCAGTTTAAGTCTGGGGGTCAATGAGCAGTTCTTC. Translated, it gives CASSLSLGVNEQFF.

J is TRBJ2-7 and V is TRBV5-6, with D possibly TRBD2 on 5 matching bases. Germline V gene data show CDR1 as SGHDT and CDR2 as YYEEEE. The CDR3 totals 12 residues. The V gene lost 4 bases and the J gene lost 7 bases, with 12 bases spanning the gap. The CDR3 protein is CASSPTGSEQYF. In nucleotides, the CDR3 is TGTGCCAGCAGCCCTACGGGGTCAGAGCAGTACTTC.

This chain links TRBV5-6 with TRBJ1-1; D possibly corresponds to TRBD1 (5 bases). This CDR3 has 18 amino acids. Per germline, CDR1 SGHDT and CDR2 YYEEEE. Trimming cost V 4 bases and J 3 bases, with 25 bases left between them. Written as DNA, the CDR3 is TGTGCCAGCAGCCCCCGGTGGCCCCGGGACGCCCCGGACACTGAAGCTTTCTTT. It is translated as CASSPRWPRDAPDTEAFF.

The chain combines TRBV7-9 with TRBJ2-1; 7 bases line up with TRBD1. Germline CDR1 is SEHNR and CDR2 is FQNEAQ (reference sequence). V shed 1 base, J shed 8 bases, and the junction held 5 bases outside the gene matches. This CDR3 is 14 amino acids long. This CDR3 is CASSLGQGRYEQFF. The CDR3 nucleotides are TGTGCCAGCAGCTTAGGACAGGGTCGGTATGAGCAGTTCTTC.

In its sample, this clone was seen once. This chain links TRBV7-9 with TRBJ2-7; D remains ambiguous. The CDR3 sequence is 14 residues long. In germline, CDR1 is SEHNR, CDR2 FQNEAQ (reference sequence). V gave up 3 bases and J gave up 0 bases, with 9 bases separating them. The CDR3 bases are TGTGCCAGCAGCTTGCCCGACACCTCCTACGAGCAGTACTTC. It codes for CASSLPDTSYEQYF.

The V call is TRBV6-1, the J call TRBJ2-1; 8 nucleotides match TRBD1. The CDR3 length is 14 residues. Germline CDR1 is MNHNS and CDR2 is SASEGT. Trimming took 7 bases from V and 6 from J; bases not matched to a gene: 8. CDR3 sequence reads: CASTADRVANEQFF. DNA for the CDR3: TGTGCCAGCACCGCGGACAGGGTTGCCAATGAGCAGTTCTTC.

The chain combines TRBV6-4 with TRBJ2-6, with 8 bases matching TRBD1. Germline V gene lookup returns CDR1 MRHNA and CDR2 SNTAGT. The CDR3 is made up of 17 amino acids. Unmatched junction bases numbered 5, after V lost 4 bases and J lost 0 bases. As DNA, the CDR3 is TGTGCCAGCAGTGGGGACAGGAGGAGCTCTGGGGCCAACGTCCTGACTTTC. Translated: CASSGDRRSSGANVLTF.

The chain recombines TRBV21-1 with TRBJ1-5; the table's D call TRBD1 went unverified against the DNA. TRBV21-1 is given as a pseudogene. The CDR3 contains 19 residues. The CDR3 reads CASSNAGTGGHFSNQPQHF. CDR3 in DNA: TGTGCCAGCAGCAACGCCGGGACAGGGGGCCACTTTAGCAATCAGCCCCAGCATTTT.

The chain carries TRBV6-5 and TRBJ2-1, with 7 bases that match TRBD1. The CDR3 has 13 amino acids. V gave up 8 bases and J gave up 6 bases; unmatched junction bases: 7. CDR1 and CDR2 from the germline V gene are MNHEY and SVGAGI. The CDR3 region has the DNA TGTGCCAGCGCAGGGGGAGATGTCAATGAGCAGTTCTTC. It translates to CASAGGDVNEQFF.

This chain links TRBV5-8 with TRBJ2-1; D not resolved. The CDR3 runs to 15 residues. Germline V gene data show CDR1 as SGHTS and CDR2 as YDEGEE. Trimming removed 1 base at V and 2 bases at J, with 10 bases between. The DNA for the CDR3 is TGTGCCAGCAGCTTGTGGCTGGGGACCTACAATGAGCAGTTCTTC. Residues: CASSLWLGTYNEQFF. Variable domain in full (rest from reference TRBV5-8 and TRBJ2-1): EAGVTQSPTHLIKTRGQQATLRCSPISGHTSVYWYQQALGLGLQFLLWYDEGEERNRGNFPPRFSGRQFPNYSSELNVNALELEDSALYLCASSLWLGTYNEQFFGPGTRLTVL.

The chain is built from TRBV9 and TRBJ2-5, with D unresolved. Trimming removed 7 bases at V and 1 base at J, with 5 bases between. The CDR3 length is 11 residues. Germline-derived CDR1 and CDR2 are SGDLS and YYNGEE. Written as DNA, the CDR3 is TGTGCCAGCGGCCTCCAAGAGACCCAGTACTTC. Translated, it gives CASGLQETQYF.

The chain combines TRBV5-6 with TRBJ1-5, with 11 bases lining up with TRBD1. Germline CDR1 reads SGHDT; CDR2 reads YYEEEE. The V segment lost 3 bases and the J segment 5 bases; nucleotides outside the gene matches: 4. The CDR3 extends over 15 amino acids. The CDR3 is CASSYWTGGDQPQHF. The CDR3 DNA is TGTGCCAGCAGCTACTGGACAGGGGGCGATCAGCCCCAGCATTTT.

The chain is built from TRBV7-6 and TRBJ1-4; D unresolved. V was cut by 6 bases and J by 7 bases, with 15 bases left in between. CDR1 and CDR2 (germline): SGHVS, FNYEAQ. This CDR3 has 14 residues. The CDR3 sequence is CASREDVVGEKLFF. In DNA, the CDR3 is TGTGCCAGCAGAGAGGACGTTGTGGGTGAAAAACTGTTTTTT.

This chain joins TRBV27 and TRBJ2-5; D might be TRBD2 (6 bases). V was clipped by 8 bases and J by 5 bases, with 18 bases between them. CDR3 length: 14 residues. Germline-derived CDR1 and CDR2 are MNHEY and SMNVEV (reference sequence). CDR3 in DNA: TGTGCCAGCGGCTCAGGAGGGAAACGGGAGACCCAGTACTTC. Protein: CASGSGGKRETQYF.

This clone was recorded once. The rearrangement links TRBV7-9 to TRBJ2-7; TRBD2 agrees at 9 bases. The CDR3 spans 14 residues. The J segment lost 5 bases and the V segment lost 5 bases, leaving 7 bases of the junction unmatched. The germline V gene encodes CDR1 SEHNR and CDR2 FQNEAQ (reference sequence). CDR3 loop: CASSRGSGSNEQYF. The CDR3 DNA is TGTGCCAGCAGCCGCGGTAGCGGGAGCAACGAGCAGTACTTC.

V gene TRBV11-2 combines with J gene TRBJ2-7; either TRBD1 or TRBD2 may fit D (5 bases each). Trimming stripped 5 bases from V and 12 bases from J, with 23 bases between. Germline V lookup: CDR1 SGHAT, CDR2 FQNNGV. The CDR3 extends over 14 amino acids. CDR3 sequence: CASSEEGRNLGLYF. The DNA of the CDR3 is TGTGCCAGCAGCGAAGAGGGACGGAACTTGGGATTGTACTTC.

The chain joins TRBV19 to TRBJ1-4; 7 positions match TRBD1. CDR1 LNHDA and CDR2 SQIVND come from the germline V gene (reference sequence). This CDR3 contains 14 residues. Losses at the gene ends were 5 bases for V and 8 bases for J; bases not matched to a gene: 8. In DNA, the CDR3 is TGTGCCAGTAGTCCAAACAGGGGACGAGAAAAACTGTTTTTT. Protein sequence: CASSPNRGREKLFF.

In DNA form, the CDR3 reads TGTGCCAGCAGCGTAGCTGGAAAGGGGGTTTTCGACGAGCAGTACTTC. Encoded protein: CASSVAGKGVFDEQYF. The chain has TRBV9 and TRBJ2-7, with D perhaps matching TRBD1 (6 bases). The V end lost 0 bases, the J end lost 5 bases, and 18 bases lay between the germline ends. This CDR3 contains 16 residues. The germline CDR1 and CDR2 sequences are SGDLS and YYNGEE. Full variable domain (outside the CDR3, taken from reference TRBV9 and TRBJ2-7): DSGVTQTPKHLITATGQRVTLRCSPRSGDLSVYWYQQSLDQGLQFLIQYYNGEERAKGNILERFSAQQFPDLHSELNLSSLELGDSALYFCASSVAGKGVFDEQYFGPGTRLTVT.

This chain uses TRBV6-5 with TRBJ2-1; 10 bases align to TRBD1. J lost 7 bases, V lost 6 bases, and 9 bases had no gene match. Germline V gene lookup returns CDR1 MNHEY and CDR2 SVGAGI. The CDR3 loop spans 15 amino acids. CDR3 protein: CASSFRDRGLNEQFF. CDR3 nucleotides: TGTGCCAGCAGCTTCCGGGACAGGGGTTTAAATGAGCAGTTCTTC.

This clone was detected only a few times. CDR3 bases: TGCAGCGCTGGGACTAGCGGGAGTTCCGGGGAGCTGTTTTTT. This codes for CSAGTSGSSGELFF. The chain is built from TRBV29-1 and TRBJ2-2; 14 bases fit TRBD2. The CDR3 totals 14 residues. Germline-derived CDR1 and CDR2 are SQVTM and ANQGSEA. Trimming cost V 7 bases and J 6 bases; bases outside gene matches: 4.

The chain uses TRBV7-9 and TRBJ2-1; 7 bases line up with TRBD2. CDR1 and CDR2 from the germline V gene are SEHNR and FQNEAQ (reference sequence). Trimming cost V 0 bases and J 4 bases; bases outside gene matches: 6. This CDR3 spans 16 amino acids. The CDR3: CASSLAGGPVYNEQFF. In DNA form, the CDR3 reads TGTGCCAGCAGCTTAGCGGGAGGGCCCGTATACAATGAGCAGTTCTTC.